This TCR beta chain is drawn from a study of CD8 T cells in Susac syndrome. Whole-study findings and limits: In total CD8+ repertoires, about 15 Susac-specific public clones were found, and five in CD8+ TEMRA repertoires.

The CDR3 is 15 residues long. CDR1 and CDR2 from the germline V gene are PRHDT and FYEKMQ (reference sequence). V dropped 4 bases and J dropped 2; count of bases not matched to a gene: 4. Of note for this clonotype: Its antigen remains unknown.

An input of about 0.5 to 1 ug of RNA was subjected to reverse transcription using random hexamers. The amplification used immunoSEQ multiplex PCR on TCR beta CDR3; it spanned 54 Vbeta and 13 Jbeta. TCRdb recomputed calls from the immunoSEQ multiplex PCR reads with MiXCR, one row per CDR3 protein. The table shows about 190,000 distinct CDR3 sequences, with approximately 95% occurring only once. TEMRA cells were FACS-enriched, and CD8+ and CD4+ T cells were isolated negatively. This TCR came from a human donor with Susac syndrome. The chain uses TRBV13 and TRBJ2-7, with 11 bases aligning to TRBD1. The sequencing sample was made of CD8+ T cells from PBMCs. CDR3 in DNA: TGTGCCAGCAGCTCCGGGACAGGGGGGCCCTACGAGCAGTACTTC. This gives the protein CASSSGTGGPYEQYF.